The entry below gives a single T cell receptor beta chain sequence along with its context. Its cognate antigen is unknown. The data are from a study of shared clonotypes between healthy human individuals. Points from the study as a whole: The sampled material consisted only of blood, and tissue repertoires are likely to differ.

Trimming shortened V by 4 bases and J by 8 bases, and 15 bases separated the two germline ends. This CDR3 is 14 amino acids long. Germline V gene sequence: CDR1 SGHTA, CDR2 FQGNSA. Profiling relied on immunoSEQ multiplex PCR, and the TCRdb table lists in-frame clones only, not all of them. The data show fewer than 1.6 million clones, 97% to 99% seen once. Input material: naive CD4+ T cells sorted from blood. Subset denoted: CD45RA+ positively selected. The sequence was obtained from a man younger than 40 in good health. This sequence joins TRBV7-2 and TRBJ2-1, with D maybe TRBD2 (6 bases). The CDR3 is CASSSKRESDEQFF. Written as DNA, the CDR3 is TGTGCCAGCAGCTCAAAACGGGAGTCCGATGAGCAGTTCTTC.